The 29 T cell receptor beta chains presented below share a single source sample, sequenced in a study of cytomegalovirus exposure and HLA in healthy donors. The PCR contained 60 Vbeta and 13 Jbeta primers. Sequencing was performed with immunoSEQ multiplex PCR; in TCRdb, only in-frame clones are kept and a portion is missing. The sample includes roughly 200,000 clones, approximately 78% of them seen just once. Sequencing was performed on PBMCs. Source of these receptors: a woman between 18 and 29 years old in good health and CMV-seronegative.

The CDR3 sequence is CASSLGSRGTGAYEQYF. As DNA, the CDR3 is TGCGCCAGCAGCTTGGGTAGTAGGGGGACAGGAGCTTACGAGCAGTACTTC. This sequence joins TRBV5-1 and TRBJ2-7; 8 bases align to TRBD1. V trimming: 0 bases; J trimming: 4 bases; junction bases outside the gene matches: 12. Germline CDR1 and CDR2: SGHRS and YFSETQ. This CDR3 spans 17 amino acids.

The chain employs TRBV4-2 and TRBJ2-7; D gene ambiguous. This CDR3 comprises 15 residues. Germline assignment: CDR1 LGHNA and CDR2 YNFKEQ. With 1 base removed from V and 2 bases from J, the gap between germline ends came to 12 bases. CDR3 coding DNA: TGTGCCAGCAGCCAAGCCTTCACTACCACCTACGAGCAGTACTTC. Protein: CASSQAFTTTYEQYF.

The chain is built from TRBV5-4 and TRBJ2-7, with 9 bases aligning to TRBD2. This CDR3 is 15 amino acids long. V was pared by 1 base and J by 5 bases, with 7 bases of the junction left unmatched. Looked up from germline, CDR1 is SGHNT and CDR2 is YYREEE (reference sequence). The CDR3 region has the DNA TGTGCCAGCAGCTTGACTACTAGCGGGTTCCACGAGCAGTACTTC. This translates into CASSLTTSGFHEQYF.

This clone occurred a few times. The chain combines TRBV6-1 with TRBJ2-7, with 11 bases lining up with TRBD1. With V trimmed by 5 bases and J by 2 bases, 5 bases remained unmatched. CDR1 and CDR2 from the germline V gene are MNHNS and SASEGT. This CDR3 contains 15 residues. The CDR3 loop reads CASSSPGQGAYEQYV. In nucleotides, the CDR3 is TGTGCCAGCAGTTCCCCGGGACAGGGGGCCTACGAGCAGTACGTC.

The V gene is TRBV19, the J gene TRBJ1-3; the D is unclear. Trimming cost V 7 bases and J 0 bases, with 10 bases left between them. Looked up from germline, CDR1 is LNHDA and CDR2 is SQIVND (reference sequence). The CDR3 runs to 14 residues. In nucleotides, the CDR3 is TGTGCCAGTACCCCCAGGCGCTCTGGAAACACCATATATTTT. Encoded protein: CASTPRRSGNTIYF.

This clone has just a few counts. The rearrangement uses TRBV25-1 and TRBJ1-1; no clear D gene. V was shortened by 6 bases and J by 0 bases, with 8 bases between the two germline ends. CDR1 and CDR2 (germline): MGHDK, SYGVNS. The CDR3 runs 13 residues. CDR3 region: CASSQQLNTEAFF. The CDR3 region has the DNA TGTGCCAGCAGCCAACAGCTGAACACTGAAGCTTTCTTT. The full variable domain, its missing parts supplied by reference TRBV25-1 and TRBJ1-1, is EADIYQTPRYLVIGTGKKITLECSQTMGHDKMYWYQQDPGMELHLIHYSYGVNSTEKGDLSSESTVSRIRTEHFPLTLESARPSHTSQYLCASSQQLNTEAFFGQGTRLTVV.

This clone showed up just once. This sequence joins TRBV14 and TRBJ1-1, with 8 positions matching TRBD1. V dropped 1 base and J dropped 1; count of bases not matched to a gene: 5. CDR3 length equals 16 residues. Per the germline V gene, CDR1 is SGHDN and CDR2 is FVKESK. The CDR3 DNA follows: TGTGCCAGCAGCCAAGGCCTCGGACAGGGGAACACTGAAGCTTTCTTT. Protein: CASSQGLGQGNTEAFF.

This chain joins TRBV9 and TRBJ2-1; D is unclear. The CDR3 sequence is 15 residues long. Germline CDR1 and CDR2: SGDLS and YYNGEE. Trimming removed 0 bases from V and 0 bases from J, with 7 bases in between. The CDR3 sequence is CASSVGPGSYNEQFF. The CDR3, as DNA: TGTGCCAGCAGCGTAGGACCAGGCTCCTACAATGAGCAGTTCTTC.

The rearrangement links TRBV9 to TRBJ2-1, with TRBD2 matching 11 bases. Per germline, CDR1 SGDLS and CDR2 YYNGEE. The CDR3 covers 15 residues. J gave up 6 bases and V 1 base, and 3 bases lay outside the gene matches. The CDR3 is CASSVKLAGANEQFF. The CDR3 DNA follows: TGTGCCAGCAGCGTAAAACTAGCGGGAGCCAATGAGCAGTTCTTC.

This clone was found once. The chain is built from TRBV28 and TRBJ1-3, with D unresolved. Trimming took 6 bases from V and 8 from J, leaving 20 bases between them. There are 15 residues in the CDR3. Germline V lookup: CDR1 MDHEN, CDR2 SYDVKM. The CDR3 DNA is TGTGCCAGCAGCGATGCCGGGGTCGGACCCTACACCATATATTTT. Translation gives CASSDAGVGPYTIYF.

J is TRBJ1-3 and V is TRBV11-2; the match to TRBD1 covers 12 bases. The CDR3 spans 18 residues. V lost 3 bases, J lost 0 bases, and 6 bases stayed unmatched. CDR1 is SGHAT and CDR2 is FQNNGV in the germline V gene. The CDR3 sequence is CASSLRGQGAGSGNTIYF. CDR3 nucleotides: TGTGCCAGCAGCTTGAGGGGACAGGGGGCGGGCTCTGGAAACACCATATATTTT.

The chain joins TRBV6-5 to TRBJ1-2; D perhaps matches TRBD1 (6 bases). The CDR3 is made up of 14 amino acids. Germline-derived CDR1 and CDR2 are MNHEY and SVGAGI. Trimming took 2 bases from V and 7 from J, leaving 14 bases between them. The CDR3 loop reads CASSYLGQTSGYTF. CDR3 bases: TGTGCCAGCAGTTACCTGGGACAAACGAGTGGCTACACCTTC.

The CDR3 loop reads CASSYPGQGFGYTF. The CDR3 coding sequence is TGTGCCAGCAGTTATCCCGGGCAGGGCTTCGGCTACACCTTC. V gene TRBV6-6 combines with J gene TRBJ1-2; TRBD1 might be the D (5 bases). This CDR3 comprises 14 residues. The V end lost 3 bases, the J end lost 8 bases, and 16 bases lay between the germline ends. Germline lookup yields CDR1 MNHNY and CDR2 SVGAGI (reference sequence).

The J gene is TRBJ2-3, the V gene TRBV11-3; 8 positions match TRBD2. This CDR3 has 16 amino acids. The ends lost 5 bases at V and 5 bases at J; junction bases unmatched: 12. Germline CDR1 and CDR2: SGHNT and YENEEA. The CDR3 DNA reads as TGTGCCAGCAGCCGAGGTAGAGGTCTAGCGGGAGATACGCAGTATTTT. Its translation is CASSRGRGLAGDTQYF. Supplemented by reference TRBV11-3 and TRBJ2-3, the full variable domain reads EAGVVQSPRYKIIEKKQPVAFWCNPISGHNTLYWYLQNLGQGPELLIRYENEEAVDDSQLPKDRFSAERLKGVDSTLKIQPAELGDSAVYLCASSRGRGLAGDTQYFGPGTRLTVL.

The chain combines TRBV7-6 with TRBJ2-5; 9 positions match TRBD2. CDR1 and CDR2 from the germline V gene are SGHVS and FNYEAQ. The CDR3 runs 18 residues. After removal of 1 base from V and 4 bases from J, the junction contained 13 bases not matched to a gene. This CDR3 is CASSLVAGGPEVRETQYF. The CDR3 coding sequence is TGTGCCAGCAGCTTAGTTGCGGGAGGGCCGGAAGTAAGAGAGACCCAGTACTTC.

This clone was seen a handful of times. The chain employs TRBV6-5 and TRBJ2-1; D ambiguous. The germline gives CDR1 MNHEY, CDR2 SVGAGI. This CDR3 comprises 15 residues. V was clipped by 5 bases and J by 0 bases, with 11 bases between them. The CDR3 bases are TGTGCCAGCAGTCCCGCCTGGAGCTCCTACAATGAGCAGTTCTTC. Translating gives CASSPAWSSYNEQFF.

V gene TRBV11-2 combines with J gene TRBJ2-5, with a tentative D call TRBD2 (6 bases). This CDR3 has 16 amino acids. The V gene's germline CDR1 is SGHAT and CDR2 FQNNGV. Trimming shortened V by 5 bases and J by 4 bases, and 20 bases separated the two germline ends. The CDR3 bases are TGTGCCAGCAGCCCCCCCTTAGGGGAGGCAGTAGAGACCCAGTACTTC. Protein: CASSPPLGEAVETQYF.

The chain has TRBV5-8 and TRBJ2-5; a weak D match, TRBD2 (6 bases). V shed 3 bases and J shed 4 bases, with 16 bases lying between them. Germline values: CDR1 SGHTS, CDR2 YDEGEE. The CDR3 sequence is 15 residues long. CDR3 residues: CASSSVPGLTETQYF. For the CDR3, the DNA is TGTGCCAGCAGCTCAGTCCCCGGACTAACAGAGACCCAGTACTTC.

V gene TRBV4-1 combines with J gene TRBJ1-1; TRBD1 is a possible D gene (5 bases). This CDR3 is built from 15 residues. V lost 0 bases and J 0 bases, leaving 8 bases between the germline ends. Germline CDR1 MGHRA, CDR2 YSYEKL. The CDR3 coding sequence is TGCGCCAGCAGCCAAGATCAGGGAATGAACACTGAAGCTTTCTTT. It specifies CASSQDQGMNTEAFF.

Points on this clone: The CDR3 carries no conserved terminal phenylalanine or tryptophan, so it likely arises from a read error. CDR3 nucleotides: TGTGCCAGCTCGTCGGACAGCAGAAACACTGAAGCTTTCTGT. Its translation: CASSSDSRNTEAFC. The V and J genes are TRBV18 and TRBJ1-1; weak D call: TRBD1 (6 bases). This CDR3 has 14 residues. With 6 bases removed from V and 2 bases from J, the gap between germline ends came to 13 bases. The germline V gene has CDR1 KGHSH and CDR2 LQKENI.

This chain joins TRBV27 and TRBJ2-7; weak D call: TRBD1 (6 bases). The germline V gene encodes CDR1 MNHEY and CDR2 SMNVEV (reference sequence). This CDR3 region has 15 residues. V was cut by 5 bases and J by 4 bases, with 18 bases left in between. In nucleotides, the CDR3 is TGTGCCAGCAGTACGGACCGGGACACGACATACGAGCAGTACTTC. Translated, it gives CASSTDRDTTYEQYF.

V is TRBV28 and J is TRBJ1-2; 8 bases fit TRBD1. Germline V CDR1 and CDR2: MDHEN, SYDVKM. After removal of 3 bases from V and 8 bases from J, the junction contained 8 bases not matched to a gene. There are 14 residues in the CDR3. In DNA form, the CDR3 reads TGTGCCAGCAGTTTTTCTGACAGGGGATGGGGCTACACCTTC. Translation: CASSFSDRGWGYTF.

The V call is TRBV5-5, the J call TRBJ1-2; 8 nucleotides line up with TRBD1. Germline V gene lookup returns CDR1 SGHKS and CDR2 YYEKEE (reference sequence). CDR3 length: 13 residues. V trimming: 2 bases; J trimming: 3 bases; junction bases outside the gene matches: 0. The CDR3 loop reads CASSLQGDYGYTF. CDR3 DNA: TGTGCCAGCAGCTTACAGGGGGACTATGGCTACACCTTC.

The chain is built from TRBV6-5 and TRBJ2-1; no firm D call. From germline, CDR1 is MNHEY and CDR2 SVGAGI. Between the trimmed V and J ends, which lost 3 bases and 8 bases, there was a span of 5 bases. The CDR3 consists of 11 residues. CDR3 coding DNA: TGTGCCAGCAGTTATCGTTATGAGCAGTTCTTC. It specifies CASSYRYEQFF.

This clone was counted a few times. The J gene is TRBJ2-7, the V gene TRBV5-5; 9 nucleotides line up with TRBD1. V shed 5 bases and J 3 bases; nucleotides not matched to a gene: 9. In germline, CDR1 is SGHKS, CDR2 YYEKEE (reference sequence). The CDR3 contains 15 residues. DNA for the CDR3: TGTGCCAGCAGGGCCCCCGGGACAGGGATCTACGAGCAGTACTTC. Translation gives CASRAPGTGIYEQYF.

This chain joins TRBV28 and TRBJ2-1; 8 nucleotides align to TRBD2. The ends lost 4 bases at V and 8 bases at J; junction bases unmatched: 10. Germline V gene data show CDR1 as MDHEN and CDR2 as SYDVKM. The CDR3 consists of 15 residues. The CDR3 sequence: CASSYSGSGSDEQFF. The CDR3 DNA sequence: TGTGCCAGCAGTTACAGCGGGAGCGGGTCGGATGAGCAGTTCTTC.

The rearrangement links TRBV7-8 to TRBJ2-7, with 7 bases identical to TRBD1. Germline CDR1 SGHVS, CDR2 FQNEAQ. After removal of 8 bases from V and 6 bases from J, the junction contained 16 bases not matched to a gene. This CDR3 has 15 amino acids. CDR3 protein: CASGTSTGVSTEQYF. CDR3 DNA: TGTGCCAGCGGAACGTCAACAGGGGTTTCGACCGAGCAGTACTTC.

The chain couples TRBV5-1 to TRBJ1-3; D gene unclear. V was trimmed by 0 bases and J by 0 bases, leaving 7 bases between them. CDR3 length: 15 residues. From germline, CDR1 is SGHRS and CDR2 YFSETQ. The DNA of the CDR3 is TGCGCCAGCAGCTTGGGGTCCAGCTCTGGAAACACCATATATTTT. As protein: CASSLGSSSGNTIYF.

This clone was seen only once. The chain employs TRBV2 and TRBJ2-5; 10 positions match TRBD2. V trimming: 5 bases; J trimming: 0 bases; junction bases outside the gene matches: 6. In germline, CDR1 is SNHLY, CDR2 FYNNEI. The CDR3 contains 16 residues. The chain's CDR3 is CASSPSGGGYQETQYF. CDR3 coding DNA: TGTGCCAGCAGTCCCAGCGGGGGGGGTTACCAAGAGACCCAGTACTTC.